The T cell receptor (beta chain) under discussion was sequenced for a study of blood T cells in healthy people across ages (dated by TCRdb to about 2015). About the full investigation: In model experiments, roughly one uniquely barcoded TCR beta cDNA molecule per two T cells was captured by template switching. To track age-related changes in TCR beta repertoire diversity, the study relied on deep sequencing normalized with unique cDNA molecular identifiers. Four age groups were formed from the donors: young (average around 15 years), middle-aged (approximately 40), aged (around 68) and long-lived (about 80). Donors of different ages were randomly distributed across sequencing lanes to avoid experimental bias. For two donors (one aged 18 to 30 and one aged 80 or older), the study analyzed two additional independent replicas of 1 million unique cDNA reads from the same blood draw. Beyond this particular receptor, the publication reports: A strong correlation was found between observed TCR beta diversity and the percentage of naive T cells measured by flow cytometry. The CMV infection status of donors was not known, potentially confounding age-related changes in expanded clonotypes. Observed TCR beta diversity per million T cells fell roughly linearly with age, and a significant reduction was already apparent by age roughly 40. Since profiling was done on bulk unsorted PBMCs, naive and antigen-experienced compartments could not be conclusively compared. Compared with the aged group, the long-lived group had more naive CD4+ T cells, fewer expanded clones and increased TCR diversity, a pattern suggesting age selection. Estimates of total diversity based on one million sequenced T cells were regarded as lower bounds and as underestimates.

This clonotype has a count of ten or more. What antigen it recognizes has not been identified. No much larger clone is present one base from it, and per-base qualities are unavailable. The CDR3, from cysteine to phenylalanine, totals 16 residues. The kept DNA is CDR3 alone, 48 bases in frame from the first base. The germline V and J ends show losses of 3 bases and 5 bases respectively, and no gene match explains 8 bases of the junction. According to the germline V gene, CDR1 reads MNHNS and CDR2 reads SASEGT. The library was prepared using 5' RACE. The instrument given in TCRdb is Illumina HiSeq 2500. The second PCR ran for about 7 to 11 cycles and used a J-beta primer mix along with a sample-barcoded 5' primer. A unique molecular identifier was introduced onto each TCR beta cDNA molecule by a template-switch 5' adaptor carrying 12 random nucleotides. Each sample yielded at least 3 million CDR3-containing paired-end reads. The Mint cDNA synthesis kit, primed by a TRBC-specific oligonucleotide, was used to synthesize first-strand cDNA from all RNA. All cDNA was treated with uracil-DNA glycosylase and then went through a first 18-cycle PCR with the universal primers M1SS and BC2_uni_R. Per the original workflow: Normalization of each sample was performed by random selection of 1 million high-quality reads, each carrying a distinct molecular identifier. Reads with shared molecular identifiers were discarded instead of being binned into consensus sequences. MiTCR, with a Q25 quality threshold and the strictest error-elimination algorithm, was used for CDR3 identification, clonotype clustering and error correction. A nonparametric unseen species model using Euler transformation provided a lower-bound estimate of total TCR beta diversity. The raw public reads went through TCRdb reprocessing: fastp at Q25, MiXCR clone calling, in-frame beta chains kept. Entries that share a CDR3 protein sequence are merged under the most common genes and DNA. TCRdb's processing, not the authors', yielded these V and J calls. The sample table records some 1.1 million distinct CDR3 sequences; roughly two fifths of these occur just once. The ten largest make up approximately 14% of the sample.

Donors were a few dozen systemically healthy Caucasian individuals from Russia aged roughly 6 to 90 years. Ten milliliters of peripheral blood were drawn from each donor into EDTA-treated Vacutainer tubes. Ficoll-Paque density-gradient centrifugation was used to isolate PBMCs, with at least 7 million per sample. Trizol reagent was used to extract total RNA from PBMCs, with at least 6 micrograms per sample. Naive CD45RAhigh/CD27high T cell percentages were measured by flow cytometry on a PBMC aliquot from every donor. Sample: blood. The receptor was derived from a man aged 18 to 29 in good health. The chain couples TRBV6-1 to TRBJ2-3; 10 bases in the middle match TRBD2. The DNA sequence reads TGTGCCAGCAGTGAGGTTGATAGCGGGGGGCGAGATACGCAGTATTTT. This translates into CASSEVDSGGRDTQYF.